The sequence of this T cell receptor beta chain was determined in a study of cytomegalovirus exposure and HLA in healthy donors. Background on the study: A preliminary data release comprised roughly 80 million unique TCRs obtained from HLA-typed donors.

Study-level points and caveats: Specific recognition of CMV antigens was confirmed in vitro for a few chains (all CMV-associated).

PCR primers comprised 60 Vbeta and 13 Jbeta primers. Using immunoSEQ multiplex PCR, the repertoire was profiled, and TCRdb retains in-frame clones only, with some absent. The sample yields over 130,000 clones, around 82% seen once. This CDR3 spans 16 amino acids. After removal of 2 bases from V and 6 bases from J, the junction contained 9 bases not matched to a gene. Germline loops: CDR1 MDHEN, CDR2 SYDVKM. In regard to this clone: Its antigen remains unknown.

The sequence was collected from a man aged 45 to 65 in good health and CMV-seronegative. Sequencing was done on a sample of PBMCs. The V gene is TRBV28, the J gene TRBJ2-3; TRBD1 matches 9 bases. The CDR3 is CASSLEGQGSTDTQYF. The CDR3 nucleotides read TGTGCCAGCAGTTTAGAGGGACAGGGCTCTACCGATACGCAGTATTTT. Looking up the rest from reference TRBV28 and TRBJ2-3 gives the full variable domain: DVKVTQSSRYLVKRTGEKVFLECVQDMDHENMFWYRQDPGLGLRLIYFSYDVKMKEKGDIPEGYSVSREKKERFSLILESASTNQTSMYLCASSLEGQGSTDTQYFGPGTRLTVL.